Listed below are T cell receptor beta chains from one sample, sequenced in a study of T cells in Graves' hyperthyroidism and ophthalmopathy. A single record per CDR3 protein comes from TCRdb applying MiXCR to the multiplex PCR reads. Altogether about 740,000 distinct CDR3 sequences are present, about 15% being singletons, with the ten largest covering more than 8.5%. The sequenced material came from blood. Receptors originate from a woman between 18 and 29 years old with Graves' hyperthyroidism. Both conserved end residues are part of each CDR3. The D gene is left open where the match is weak. Size tells how often a clone was seen (once, few, many) or the class of an expanded clone, and some rows leave it out.

TRBJ2-5 TRBD2 TRBV5-1 few CASFRGTSGVQETQYF TGCGCCAGCTTCAGGGGGACTAGCGGGGTCCAAGAGACCCAGTACTTC
TRBJ2-3 TRBD1 TRBV18 . CASSLVIGQGAVTDTQYF TGTGCCAGCTCACTTGTAATCGGACAGGGGGCCGTCACAGATACGCAGTATTTT
TRBJ1-3 . TRBV15 many CATSTNFAGNTIYF TGTGCCACCAGCACCAACTTCGCTGGAAACACCATATATTTT
TRBJ2-3 TRBD2 TRBV28 many CASSFVAGGDTQYF TGTGCCAGCAGTTTCGTGGCGGGGGGGGATACGCAGTATTTT
TRBJ1-4 . TRBV30 many CAWSVGQNLLFF TGTGCCTGGAGTGTCGGACAGAACCTACTGTTTTTT
TRBJ2-3 . TRBV4-1 . CASSQSPSLQSTDTQYF TGCGCCAGCAGCCAATCCCCTAGTCTCCAAAGCACAGATACGCAGTATTTT
TRBJ2-1 TRBD2 TRBV19 . CASSMWGLAGGSSYNEQFF TGTGCCAGTAGTATGTGGGGCTTGGCGGGGGGTAGCTCCTACAATGAGCAGTTCTTC
TRBJ2-5 . TRBV4-1 many CASSQDGTTQYF TGCGCCAGCAGCCAAGACGGGACTACCCAGTACTTC
TRBJ1-3 . TRBV6-1 few CASRQSLGNTIYF TGTGCCAGCAGGCAGAGCCTTGGAAACACCATATATTTT
TRBJ2-1 TRBD2 TRBV9 . CASSVFPGLAVSYNEQFF TGTGCCAGCAGCGTATTCCCGGGACTAGCGGTCTCCTACAATGAGCAGTTCTTC
TRBJ2-1 TRBD2 TRBV9 . CASSYPRGGAYNEQFF TGTGCCAGCAGCTACCCACGGGGGGGCGCCTACAATGAGCAGTTCTTC
TRBJ2-7 TRBD1 TRBV6-1 many CASTKSQGTSYEQYF TGTGCCAGCACCAAATCACAGGGGACCTCCTACGAGCAGTACTTC
TRBJ2-7 . TRBV30 many CAWSVRVEQYF TGTGCCTGGAGTGTACGAGTCGAGCAGTACTTC
TRBJ2-1 . TRBV5-1 . CASRPPWDFDLSYNEQFF TGCGCCAGCAGACCACCTTGGGACTTCGATCTCTCCTACAATGAGCAGTTCTTC
TRBJ2-2 TRBD2 TRBV5-1 few CASQRLAGANTGELFF TGCGCCAGCCAACGTCTAGCGGGGGCGAACACCGGGGAGCTGTTTTTT
TRBJ2-1 . TRBV5-1 many CASRWTLVSYNEQFF TGCGCCAGCAGATGGACTTTAGTGTCCTACAATGAGCAGTTCTTC
TRBJ1-6 . TRBV19 few CASSLQPPNSPLHF TGTGCCAGTAGCCTACAACCTCCGAATTCACCCCTCCACTTT
TRBJ2-5 TRBD2 TRBV12-3/TRBV12-4 many CASSLALTSGREALRGTQYF TGTGCCAGCAGTTTAGCGCTCACTAGCGGGAGGGAAGCGCTCAGAGGGACCCAGTACTTC
TRBJ2-7 . TRBV18 many CASSPMPSGEQYF TGTGCCAGCTCACCAATGCCAAGCGGCGAGCAGTACTTC
TRBJ2-5 TRBD1 TRBV3-1 . CASSQPGGNQETQYF TGTGCCAGCAGCCAGCCAGGGGGAAACCAAGAGACCCAGTACTTC
TRBJ2-1 . TRBV9 few CASSSRPIVISYNEQFF TGTGCCAGCAGCTCAAGGCCCATAGTGATCTCCTACAATGAGCAGTTCTTC
TRBJ1-1 . TRBV20-1 many CSAHAAGNTEAFF TGCAGTGCTCATGCAGCAGGGAACACTGAAGCTTTCTTT
TRBJ1-5 . TRBV24-1 few CATSDSPTDQPQHF TGTGCCACCAGTGATTCCCCAACCGATCAGCCCCAGCATTTT
TRBJ2-1 . TRBV20-1 . CSANRDSSSYNEQFF TGCAGTGCTAACCGGGACTCCAGCTCCTACAATGAGCAGTTCTTC
TRBJ1-2 . TRBV29-1 . CSVGVGLHDYGYTF TGCAGCGTTGGAGTGGGCCTCCACGACTATGGCTACACCTTC
TRBJ1-2 TRBD1 TRBV13 many CASSNRGQGNYGYTF TGTGCCAGCAGCAACCGTGGACAGGGCAATTATGGCTACACCTTC
TRBJ2-3 . TRBV18 many CASSGSRGRSTDTQYF TGTGCCAGCTCCGGGTCGAGGGGCCGGAGCACAGATACGCAGTATTTT
TRBJ1-2 . TRBV7-3 . CASSLGGVDGYTF TGTGCCAGCAGCTTAGGGGGGGTGGATGGCTACACCTTC
TRBJ2-7 TRBD2 TRBV5-1 . CASSFRTSGSHEQYF TGCGCCAGCAGCTTCCGGACTAGCGGGAGCCACGAGCAGTACTTC
TRBJ2-7 TRBD2 TRBV19 few CASSTASGYEQYF TGTGCCAGTAGTACCGCTAGCGGATACGAGCAGTACTTC
TRBJ1-3 . TRBV4-1 . CASSQGVLGGRAFGNTIYF TGCGCCAGCAGCCAAGGGGTCCTGGGGGGGCGAGCTTTTGGAAACACCATATATTTT
TRBJ1-1 TRBD1 TRBV11-3 many CASSSGTGTEAFF TGTGCCAGCAGCTCGGGGACAGGCACTGAAGCTTTCTTT
TRBJ2-7 TRBD2 TRBV4-1 many CASSTGTSVPYEQYF TGCGCCAGCAGCACCGGGACTAGCGTCCCCTACGAGCAGTACTTC
TRBJ2-2 . TRBV10-2 few CASRPTGPRLNTGELFF TGCGCCAGCAGGCCTACGGGACCTCGACTGAACACCGGGGAGCTGTTTTTT
TRBJ2-1 TRBD2 TRBV7-8 many CASSQKREHNEQFF TGTGCCAGCAGCCAAAAGCGGGAGCACAATGAGCAGTTCTTC
TRBJ1-1 . TRBV20-1 many CSARWTEAFF TGCAGTGCTAGGTGGACTGAAGCTTTCTTT
TRBJ2-7 . TRBV12-3/TRBV12-4 few CASMGPSYEQYF TGTGCCAGCATGGGCCCATCCTACGAGCAGTACTTC
TRBJ2-2 . TRBV20-1 many CSARVTGTGELFF TGCAGTGCTAGGGTGACTGGCACCGGGGAGCTGTTTTTT
TRBJ1-4 . TRBV20-1 . CSARGLNEKLFF TGCAGTGCTAGAGGTTTAAATGAAAAACTGTTTTTT
TRBJ1-1 TRBD1 TRBV6-1 many CASTQGQGRTEAFF TGTGCCAGCACCCAGGGACAGGGGAGGACTGAAGCTTTCTTT
TRBJ2-5 . TRBV29-1 few CSVPYKQTQYF TGCAGCGTTCCCTATAAACAGACCCAGTACTTC
TRBJ1-5 TRBD1 TRBV6-2/TRBV6-3 . CASSLISRDRGRIGNQPQHF TGTGCCAGCAGTCTCATCTCCCGGGACAGGGGGCGTATTGGCAATCAGCCCCAGCATTTT
TRBJ1-1 . TRBV7-3 many CASSLRIDTEAFF TGTGCCAGCAGTTTGCGCATAGACACTGAAGCTTTCTTT
TRBJ2-1 TRBD2 TRBV7-2 few CASSLERTSGNSEQFF TGTGCCAGCAGCTTAGAAAGGACTAGCGGGAACTCGGAGCAGTTCTTC
TRBJ2-5 . TRBV29-1 many CSVSTRQGQETQYF TGCAGCGTCTCGACTAGGCAGGGACAAGAGACCCAGTACTTC